These T cell receptor beta chains were read from a single sample in a study of T cell repertoires in cytomegalovirus infection. TCRdb passed the reads through MiXCR, listing each CDR3 protein once. Here the sample spans about 130,000 distinct CDR3 sequences, 20% to 30% being singletons. These receptors' antigens are unknown. Sequencing was done on a sample of PBMCs, sequenced either directly or after in vitro stimulation (not recorded which). The receptors stem from a human donor in good health (CMV status not recorded). Some clones in this sample may be carry-over from other donors' samples. Each CDR3 is given with its conserved first and last residue. D genes are given only for firm matches. Rows may omit the clone size; those that give it use once, few, many or a size class.

V: TRBV7-2
size: -
J: TRBJ1-1
D: -
CDR3: CASSPYGDLRDTEAFF
DNA: TGTGCCAGCAGCCCCTACGGGGACCTCAGGGACACTGAAGCTTTCTTT

V: TRBV6-5
size: -
J: TRBJ1-3
D: -
CDR3: CASSRNLGGGGGNTIYF
DNA: TGTGCCAGCAGTCGCAATCTGGGAGGGGGAGGTGGAAACACCATATATTTT

V: TRBV6-2/TRBV6-3
size: few
J: TRBJ2-4
D: TRBD2
CDR3: CASSYSTSGAKNIQYF
DNA: TGTGCCAGCAGTTACTCCACTAGCGGAGCCAAAAACATTCAGTACTTC

V: TRBV12-3/TRBV12-4
size: few
J: TRBJ2-5
D: -
CDR3: CASSLWGQETQYF
DNA: TGTGCCAGCAGTTTGTGGGGGCAGGAGACCCAGTACTTC

V: TRBV29-1
size: many
J: TRBJ2-3
D: TRBD2
CDR3: CSVATSGATDTQYF
DNA: TGCAGCGTGGCGACTAGCGGAGCCACAGATACGCAGTATTTT

V: TRBV7-3
size: many
J: TRBJ2-1
D: TRBD2
CDR3: CASSLIAGISGGPYNEQFF
DNA: TGTGCCAGCAGCTTAATAGCGGGGATATCGGGAGGTCCCTACAATGAGCAGTTCTTC

V: TRBV5-5
size: many
J: TRBJ1-1
D: -
CDR3: CASSLDPGYTEAFF
DNA: TGTGCCAGCAGCTTGGATCCGGGGTACACTGAAGCTTTCTTT

V: TRBV29-1
size: few
J: TRBJ1-5
D: -
CDR3: CSVEVEGGPNQPQHF
DNA: TGCAGCGTTGAAGTTGAGGGGGGCCCTAATCAGCCCCAGCATTTT

V: TRBV7-9
size: many
J: TRBJ2-5
D: TRBD2
CDR3: CASSSLAGGGETQYF
DNA: TGTGCCAGCAGCTCCTTAGCGGGAGGGGGGGAGACCCAGTACTTC

V: TRBV7-9
size: -
J: TRBJ2-1
D: TRBD2
CDR3: CASSWTGLAGSFTGNEQFF
DNA: TGTGCCAGCAGCTGGACAGGACTAGCGGGATCATTTACCGGCAATGAGCAGTTCTTC

V: TRBV28
size: -
J: TRBJ1-5
D: TRBD1
CDR3: CASRVPGQGNVQPQHF
DNA: TGTGCCAGCAGAGTCCCGGGACAGGGGAACGTCCAGCCCCAGCATTTT

V: TRBV7-8
size: many
J: TRBJ2-1
D: TRBD2
CDR3: CASSFRRVAGVAYNEQFF
DNA: TGTGCCAGCAGCTTCCGGCGGGTAGCGGGAGTCGCCTACAATGAGCAGTTCTTC

V: TRBV7-9
size: few
J: TRBJ2-7
D: -
CDR3: CASSSASLTGNEQYF
DNA: TGTGCCAGCAGCTCGGCCAGCCTTACAGGGAACGAGCAGTACTTC

V: TRBV5-3
size: -
J: TRBJ2-5
D: TRBD2
CDR3: CASSPAGTSQETQYF
DNA: TGTGCCAGCAGCCCAGCGGGGACGTCCCAAGAGACCCAGTACTTC

V: TRBV7-8
size: -
J: TRBJ2-7
D: -
CDR3: CASQYSYEQYF
DNA: TGTGCCAGCCAATACTCCTACGAGCAGTACTTC

V: TRBV27
size: few
J: TRBJ2-3
D: -
CDR3: CASSLSGSFTDTQYF
DNA: TGTGCCAGCAGTTTATCGGGCAGCTTCACAGATACGCAGTATTTT

V: TRBV4-1
size: -
J: TRBJ2-1
D: -
CDR3: CASSQDQGYEQFF
DNA: TGCGCCAGCAGCCAAGATCAGGGTTATGAGCAGTTCTTC

V: TRBV10-3
size: -
J: TRBJ2-1
D: TRBD2
CDR3: CAIRWGTSAQEGNEQFF
DNA: TGTGCCATCAGATGGGGGACTAGCGCCCAGGAGGGGAATGAGCAGTTCTTC

V: TRBV19
size: -
J: TRBJ2-1
D: TRBD2
CDR3: CASSSRLAGPLSYNEQFF
DNA: TGTGCCAGTAGTTCACGACTAGCGGGTCCTCTCTCCTACAATGAGCAGTTCTTC

V: TRBV7-8
size: many
J: TRBJ1-2
D: TRBD1
CDR3: CASSEIQGAAGYTF
DNA: TGTGCCAGCAGCGAAATACAGGGGGCGGCTGGCTACACCTTC

V: TRBV7-6
size: few
J: TRBJ1-5
D: TRBD1
CDR3: CASSPGQYQPQHF
DNA: TGTGCCAGCAGCCCGGGACAGTATCAGCCCCAGCATTTT

V: TRBV5-3
size: -
J: TRBJ1-6
D: -
CDR3: CARSLVRDSPLHF
DNA: TGTGCCAGAAGCTTGGTAAGGGATTCACCCCTCCACTTT

V: TRBV7-9
size: -
J: TRBJ2-2
D: TRBD2
CDR3: CASSSPGLAGVWDNTGELFF
DNA: TGTGCCAGCAGCTCACCGGGACTAGCGGGAGTTTGGGACAACACCGGGGAGCTGTTTTTT

V: TRBV7-2
size: many
J: TRBJ2-3
D: TRBD2
CDR3: CASSLALAGAGSDTQYF
DNA: TGTGCCAGCAGCTTAGCGCTGGCGGGAGCGGGATCCGATACGCAGTATTTT

V: TRBV20-1
size: -
J: TRBJ2-1
D: -
CDR3: CSARDSGVNEQFF
DNA: TGCAGTGCTAGAGATTCAGGGGTCAATGAGCAGTTCTTC

V: TRBV24-1
size: -
J: TRBJ2-1
D: TRBD1
CDR3: CATSDDSGTGAGNEQFF
DNA: TGTGCCACCAGTGATGACTCCGGGACAGGGGCTGGGAATGAGCAGTTCTTC

V: TRBV6-5
size: -
J: TRBJ2-3
D: -
CDR3: CASSSTWGSDTQYF
DNA: TGTGCCAGCAGTTCCACCTGGGGGTCAGATACGCAGTATTTT

V: TRBV28
size: -
J: TRBJ2-4
D: -
CDR3: CASSPSGFRGLAKNIQYF
DNA: TGTGCCAGCAGCCCGTCCGGCTTTCGAGGGCTAGCCAAAAACATTCAGTACTTC

V: TRBV11-2
size: few
J: TRBJ2-1
D: -
CDR3: CASSPWGVHNEQFF
DNA: TGTGCCAGCAGCCCCTGGGGGGTTCACAATGAGCAGTTCTTC

V: TRBV7-2
size: -
J: TRBJ2-5
D: -
CDR3: CASSSTEETQYF
DNA: TGTGCCAGCAGCTCTACGGAAGAGACCCAGTACTTC

V: TRBV7-2
size: many
J: TRBJ2-3
D: TRBD1
CDR3: CASSQGGQGGTDTQYF
DNA: TGTGCCAGCAGCCAGGGAGGACAGGGAGGCACAGATACGCAGTATTTT

V: TRBV7-9
size: many
J: TRBJ1-4
D: TRBD1
CDR3: CASSVGQAPSEKLFF
DNA: TGTGCCAGCAGCGTAGGACAGGCCCCAAGTGAAAAACTGTTTTTT

V: TRBV14
size: -
J: TRBJ1-1
D: -
CDR3: CASSQWTFMNTEAFF
DNA: TGTGCCAGCAGCCAATGGACATTTATGAACACTGAAGCTTTCTTT

V: TRBV7-9
size: many
J: TRBJ1-1
D: -
CDR3: CASSPTWRTHTEAFF
DNA: TGTGCCAGCAGCCCTACCTGGCGGACTCACACTGAAGCTTTCTTT

V: TRBV6-2/TRBV6-3
size: few
J: TRBJ1-5
D: -
CDR3: CASSYSTRGNQPQHF
DNA: TGTGCCAGCAGTTACTCGACTCGCGGCAATCAGCCCCAGCATTTT

V: TRBV7-2
size: few
J: TRBJ2-6
D: -
CDR3: CASSFEGSGANVLTF
DNA: TGTGCCAGCAGCTTCGAGGGGTCTGGGGCCAACGTCCTGACTTTC

V: TRBV7-4
size: -
J: TRBJ2-1
D: TRBD2
CDR3: CASSPTGGSYAYNEQFF
DNA: TGTGCCAGCAGTCCGACTGGCGGGAGTTACGCCTACAATGAGCAGTTCTTC

V: TRBV15
size: -
J: TRBJ1-1
D: -
CDR3: CATSRGARDTEAFF
DNA: TGTGCCACCAGCAGAGGGGCAAGGGACACTGAAGCTTTCTTT

V: TRBV20-1
size: few
J: TRBJ1-6
D: -
CDR3: CSARTRDYNSPLHF
DNA: TGCAGTGCTAGAACCAGGGATTATAATTCACCCCTCCACTTT

V: TRBV12-3/TRBV12-4
size: -
J: TRBJ2-7
D: -
CDR3: CASRPSRGRYEQYF
DNA: TGTGCCAGCAGGCCCAGCAGGGGCCGTTACGAGCAGTACTTC

V: TRBV6-4
size: -
J: TRBJ2-3
D: TRBD2
CDR3: CASSDSAGGSTDTQYF
DNA: TGTGCCAGCAGTGACTCTGCGGGGGGATCCACAGATACGCAGTATTTT

V: TRBV7-8
size: many
J: TRBJ2-1
D: -
CDR3: CASSPSDSQRGSEQFF
DNA: TGTGCCAGCAGCCCGTCCGACAGCCAGAGGGGCAGTGAGCAGTTCTTC

V: TRBV6-1
size: -
J: TRBJ2-5
D: -
CDR3: CASSYLGPMGRETQYF
DNA: TGTGCCAGCAGTTACCTTGGCCCAATGGGGCGGGAGACCCAGTACTTC

V: TRBV20-1
size: -
J: TRBJ2-7
D: -
CDR3: CSARLVLDEQYF
DNA: TGCAGTGCTAGACTAGTGTTGGACGAGCAGTACTTC

V: TRBV11-3
size: -
J: TRBJ2-5
D: TRBD2
CDR3: CASSSGQRDKQETQYF
DNA: TGTGCCAGCAGCTCCGGTCAGCGGGATAAGCAAGAGACCCAGTACTTC

V: TRBV20-1
size: -
J: TRBJ1-5
D: -
CDR3: CSASTETAGGQPQHF
DNA: TGCAGTGCTAGTACCGAGACGGCCGGTGGTCAGCCCCAGCATTTT

V: TRBV7-9
size: few
J: TRBJ1-2
D: -
CDR3: CASSLGISGQYGYTF
DNA: TGTGCCAGCAGCTTAGGAATTTCAGGACAGTATGGCTACACCTTC

V: TRBV11-2
size: many
J: TRBJ1-1
D: -
CDR3: CASSPPPGGNEAFF
DNA: TGTGCCAGCAGCCCACCCCCCGGCGGCAATGAAGCTTTCTTT

V: TRBV30
size: few
J: TRBJ2-1
D: -
CDR3: CAWSPAAGYSYNEQFF
DNA: TGTGCCTGGAGTCCGGCAGCGGGCTACTCCTACAATGAGCAGTTCTTC

V: TRBV7-2
size: many
J: TRBJ1-1
D: TRBD1
CDR3: CASSPVGTGAGRGEAFF
DNA: TGTGCCAGCAGCCCAGTGGGGACAGGGGCTGGTAGGGGTGAAGCTTTCTTT

V: TRBV11-2
size: -
J: TRBJ2-1
D: TRBD2
CDR3: CASSFEAGAYNEQFF
DNA: TGTGCCAGCAGCTTTGAAGCGGGGGCCTACAATGAGCAGTTCTTC

V: TRBV6-1
size: many
J: TRBJ2-5
D: -
CDR3: CASSERAERETQYF
DNA: TGTGCCAGCAGTGAGCGGGCGGAACGAGAGACCCAGTACTTC

V: TRBV9
size: -
J: TRBJ1-1
D: -
CDR3: CASSVKGQNTEAFF
DNA: TGTGCCAGCAGCGTAAAGGGACAGAACACTGAAGCTTTCTTT